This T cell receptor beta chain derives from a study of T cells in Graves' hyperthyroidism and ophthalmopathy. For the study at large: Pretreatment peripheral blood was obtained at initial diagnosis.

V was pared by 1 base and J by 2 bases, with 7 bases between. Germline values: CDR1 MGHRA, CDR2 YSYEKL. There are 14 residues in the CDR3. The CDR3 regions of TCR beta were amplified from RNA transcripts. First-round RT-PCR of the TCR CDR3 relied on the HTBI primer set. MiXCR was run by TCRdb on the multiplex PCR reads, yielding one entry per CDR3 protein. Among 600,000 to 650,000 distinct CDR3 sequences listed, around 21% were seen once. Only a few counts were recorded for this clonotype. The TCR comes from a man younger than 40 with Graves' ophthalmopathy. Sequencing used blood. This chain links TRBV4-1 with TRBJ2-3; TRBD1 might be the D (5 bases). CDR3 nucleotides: TGCGCCAGCAGCCAAGGGGGCGACACAGATACGCAGTATTTT. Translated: CASSQGGDTDTQYF.